What follows are 17 T cell receptor beta chains derived from one specimen sequenced in a study of T cells in women clearing cervical HPV infection. Clones were read by immunoSEQ multiplex PCR, and TCRdb kept only the in-frame ones, dropping some. This specimen shows 30,000 to 35,000 clones; the ten leading clones hold approximately 4.2%. The sequenced sample was blood buffy coat. The receptors here all came from a woman aged 18 to 75 with a cervical HPV16 infection that either progressed to CIN3+ or cleared (not recorded which).

Remarks on this clone: The CDR3 goes on 3 residues after the read ends, and that part is filled in from the germline J gene. This chain uses TRBV7-3 with TRBJ1-1; D uncertain. The CDR3 loop spans 13 amino acids. Germline V gene data show CDR1 as SGHTA and CDR2 as FQGTGA. V lost 3 bases to trimming and J lost 1 base, with 6 bases between them. Incomplete CDR3 DNA: TGTGCCAGCAGCTTCCAGGAGAACACTGAA. Translated: CASSFQENTE. The whole CDR3 sequence is CASSFQENTEAFF. Complete variable domain (other parts from reference TRBV7-3 and TRBJ1-1): GAGVSQTPSNKVTEKGKYVELRCDPISGHTALYWYRQSLGQGPEFLIYFQGTGAADDSGLPNDRFFAVRPEGSVSTLKIQRTERGDSAVYLCASSFQENTEAFFGQGTRLTVV.

With respect to this clone: The missing CDR3 end, 3 residues past where the read stops, is filled in from the germline J gene. The V and J genes are TRBV20-1 and TRBJ2-1; 8 bases align to TRBD2. Germline V CDR1 and CDR2: DFQATT, SNEGSKA (reference sequence). There are 16 residues in the CDR3. J gave up 4 bases and V 7 bases, and 15 bases lay outside the gene matches. CDR3 in amino acids: CSVRGFLAGSYNEQFF. The sequenced part of the CDR3 DNA is TGCAGTGTCAGAGGGTTTTTAGCGGGGTCGTACAATGAG.

On this clone: The missing CDR3 end, 3 residues past where the read stops, is filled in from the germline J gene. The chain uses TRBV5-1 and TRBJ2-5, with unresolved D. This CDR3 has 14 amino acids. The germline V and J ends were trimmed by 5 bases and 1 base, with 12 bases remaining between them. CDR1 is SGHRS, CDR2 YFSETQ, per germline. The CDR3 here is CASRQSPSQETQYF. Partial CDR3 DNA: TGCGCCAGCAGACAGTCGCCCTCCCAAGAGACC.

Points on this clone: The read terminates 3 residues before the CDR3 end, so the remaining end is supplied by the germline J gene. The rearrangement joins TRBV5-4 to TRBJ2-6; D not resolved. The CDR3 consists of 14 residues. Trimming removed 4 bases at V and 2 bases at J, with 7 bases between. Germline CDR1 SGHNT, CDR2 YYREEE (reference sequence). This chain's CDR3 is CASSHIAGANVLTF. The sequenced part of the CDR3 DNA is TGTGCCAGCAGCCATATAGCTGGGGCCAACGTC.

Comment on this clone: The read stops 3 residues short of the end of the CDR3; the missing end is completed from the germline J gene. The chain couples TRBV30 to TRBJ2-1, with D perhaps TRBD2 (5 bases). Germline values: CDR1 GTSNPN, CDR2 SVGIG (reference sequence). The CDR3 totals 13 residues. Trimming took 4 bases from V and 3 from J, leaving 10 bases between them. This CDR3 reads CAWTDGDYNEQFF. The part of the CDR3 DNA that was read is TGTGCCTGGACAGACGGGGACTACAATGAG.

The CDR3 DNA, read in part, is TGCAGTGCCAGAAGCGGGAGGGCCTACGAG. Translation gives CSARSGRAYE. The entire CDR3 is CSARSGRAYEQYF. This rearrangement joins TRBV20-1 to TRBJ2-7, with 10 bases that match TRBD2. The read halts 3 residues ahead of the CDR3 end, with the missing end drawn from the germline J gene. CDR1 is DFQATT, CDR2 SNEGSKA, per germline (reference sequence). This CDR3 contains 13 residues. V gave up 6 bases and J gave up 2 bases; unmatched junction bases: 4.

Details on this clone: The sample has other DNA sequences that encode this CDR3 too. The CDR3 here is CASMASGRYEQYF. Partial CDR3 DNA: TGTGCCAGCATGGCCAGCGGGAGATACGAG. This chain uses TRBV7-9 with TRBJ2-7, with 8 bases aligning to TRBD2. The CDR3 extends 3 residues past the end of the read, so its final part is completed from the germline J gene. The CDR3 consists of 13 residues. With 7 bases clipped from V and 4 bases from J, the junction kept 6 bases outside the gene matches. The germline V gene has CDR1 SEHNR and CDR2 FQNEAQ (reference sequence).

Worth noting for this clone: From the germline J gene comes the end of the CDR3, since the read stops 3 residues before it. The gene calls are TRBV6-2 or TRBV6-3 and TRBJ2-3; 10 bases match TRBD1. V gave up 2 bases and J gave up 2 bases; unmatched junction bases: 7. The CDR3 spans 17 residues. Per the germline V gene, CDR1 is MNHEY and CDR2 is SVGEGT. The CDR3 protein is CASSYTLDRGDTDTQYF. CDR3 bases read: TGTGCCAGCAGTTACACCCTGGACAGGGGGGACACAGATACG.

Details on this clone: The CDR3 end is not reached by the read, which stops 3 residues before it; the germline J gene fills it in. The V call is TRBV19, the J call TRBJ2-2; 8 nucleotides line up with TRBD2. CDR1 and CDR2 (germline): LNHDA, SQIVND (reference sequence). The CDR3 has 16 residues. The V segment lost 7 bases and the J segment 2 bases; nucleotides outside the gene matches: 9. The sequenced CDR3 bases are TGTGCCAGTACCCCACGGGGGGGGCCCAACACCGGGGAG. This sequence encodes CASTPRGGPNTGE. From start to end, the CDR3 is CASTPRGGPNTGELFF.

As concerns this clone: The sequenced fragment ends 3 residues before the CDR3 boundary, so the rest is inferred from the germline J gene. This chain joins TRBV2 and TRBJ2-2; D might be TRBD1 (5 bases). This CDR3 has 15 residues. Trimming cost V 2 bases and J 1 base, with 8 bases left between them. CDR1 is SNHLY, CDR2 FYNNEI, per germline. Here the CDR3 reads CASSERTMNTGELFF. The CDR3 DNA, read in part, is TGTGCCAGCAGTGAAAGGACAATGAACACCGGGGAG.

Concerning this clone itself: The read ends 3 residues early relative to the CDR3; the germline J gene fills the gap. The chain has TRBV5-1 and TRBJ1-6, with a possible D match to TRBD1 (5 bases). The CDR3 length is 17 residues. The germline CDR1 and CDR2 sequences are SGHRS and YFSETQ. V shed 3 bases and J shed 6 bases, with 19 bases lying between them. CDR3 sequence reads: CASSSESRADLNSPLHF. CDR3 DNA, as far as it was read: TGCGCCAGCAGCTCGGAGAGCAGGGCCGACCTTAATTCACCC.

On this clone: The read stops 3 residues short of the end of the CDR3; the missing end is completed from the germline J gene. The rearrangement uses TRBV2 and TRBJ1-1; D call uncertain. This CDR3 comprises 12 residues. Germline V gives CDR1 SNHLY, CDR2 FYNNEI. The CDR3 sequence: CASIKLDPGAFF. The CDR3 bases that were read are TGTGCCAGCATCAAACTAGACCCGGGA.

As concerns this clone: The read ends 3 residues shy of where the CDR3 ends; the end is completed using the germline J gene. The chain has TRBV2 and TRBJ2-5; D is perhaps TRBD2 (5 bases). The CDR3 has 15 residues. The germline V and J ends were trimmed by 6 bases and 4 bases, with 18 bases remaining between them. Per germline, CDR1 SNHLY and CDR2 FYNNEI. The CDR3 reads CASSPGVGVGETQYF. The covered CDR3 bases are TGTGCCAGCAGCCCCGGGGTTGGGGTTGGAGAGACC.

Notes on this clone: The read comes to an end 3 residues before the CDR3 does, leaving the germline J gene to fill in the end. The rearrangement joins TRBV2 to TRBJ2-7, with a tentative D call TRBD1 (5 bases). The V and J ends lost 8 bases and 3 bases respectively, with 11 bases between them. This CDR3 spans 12 amino acids. Germline V gene lookup returns CDR1 SNHLY and CDR2 FYNNEI. The part of the CDR3 DNA that was read is TGTGCCAGCGCAGGGAATTACTACGAG. Translating it yields CASAGNYYE. The whole CDR3 protein reads CASAGNYYEQYF.

Worth noting for this clone: The read comes to an end 3 residues before the CDR3 does, leaving the germline J gene to fill in the end. The chain recombines TRBV6-2 or TRBV6-3 with TRBJ1-2; D unresolved. This CDR3 has 13 amino acids. With 2 bases removed from V and 5 bases from J, the gap between germline ends came to 9 bases. Germline V CDR1 and CDR2: MNHEY, SVGEGT. This CDR3 is CASSYRGGYGYTF. The DNA read from the CDR3 is TGTGCCAGCAGTTACCGGGGTGGATATGGC.

On this clone itself: The sequence runs out 3 residues before the end of the CDR3; the remainder is reconstructed from the germline J gene. The V call is TRBV7-7, the J call TRBJ2-5; D is possibly TRBD1 (7 bases). The germline gives CDR1 SSHAT, CDR2 FNYEAQ (reference sequence). The CDR3 covers 14 residues. Trimming pared 3 bases from V and 5 bases from J, leaving 13 bases between. The sequenced part of the CDR3 DNA is TGTGCCAGCAGCTTGAGCCAGGGGGGTGAGACC. This translates into CASSLSQGGET. The full CDR3 reads CASSLSQGGETQYF.

Concerning this clone itself: Coverage ceases 3 residues before the CDR3 finishes, and the germline J gene fills in the end. V is TRBV20-1 and J is TRBJ1-3, with no clear D. The V gene's germline CDR1 is DFQATT and CDR2 SNEGSKA (reference sequence). The CDR3 is 12 amino acids. V shed 3 bases and J shed 4 bases, with 7 bases lying between them. The CDR3 sequence: CSASFGGNTIYF. The sequenced part of the CDR3 DNA is TGCAGTGCTAGTTTCGGGGGAAACACC.